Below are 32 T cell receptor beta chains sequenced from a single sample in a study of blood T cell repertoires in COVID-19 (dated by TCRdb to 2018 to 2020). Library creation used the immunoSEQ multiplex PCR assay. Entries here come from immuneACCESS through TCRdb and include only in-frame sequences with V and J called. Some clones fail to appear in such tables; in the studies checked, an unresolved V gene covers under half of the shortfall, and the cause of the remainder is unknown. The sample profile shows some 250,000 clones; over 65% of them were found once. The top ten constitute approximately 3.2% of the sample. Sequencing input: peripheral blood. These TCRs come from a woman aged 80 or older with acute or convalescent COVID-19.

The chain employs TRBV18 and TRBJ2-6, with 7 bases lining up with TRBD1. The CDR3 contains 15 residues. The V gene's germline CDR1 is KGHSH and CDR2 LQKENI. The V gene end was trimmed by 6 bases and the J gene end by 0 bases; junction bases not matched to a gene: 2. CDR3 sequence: CASSGQDSGANVLTF. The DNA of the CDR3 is TGTGCCAGCTCCGGACAGGACTCTGGGGCCAACGTCCTGACTTTC.

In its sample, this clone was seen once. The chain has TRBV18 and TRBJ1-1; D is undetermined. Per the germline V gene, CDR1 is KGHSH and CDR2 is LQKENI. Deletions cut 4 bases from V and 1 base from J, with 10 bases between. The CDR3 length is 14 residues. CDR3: CASSLREGNTEAFF. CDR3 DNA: TGTGCCAGCTCACTCCGAGAGGGGAACACTGAAGCTTTCTTT.

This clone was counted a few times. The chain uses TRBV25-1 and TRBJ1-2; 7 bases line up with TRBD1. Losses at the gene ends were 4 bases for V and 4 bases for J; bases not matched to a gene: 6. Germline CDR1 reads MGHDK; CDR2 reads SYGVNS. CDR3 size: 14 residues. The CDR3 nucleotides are TGTGCCAGCAGTGTGGGGACAGAACTCTATGGCTACACCTTC. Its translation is CASSVGTELYGYTF.

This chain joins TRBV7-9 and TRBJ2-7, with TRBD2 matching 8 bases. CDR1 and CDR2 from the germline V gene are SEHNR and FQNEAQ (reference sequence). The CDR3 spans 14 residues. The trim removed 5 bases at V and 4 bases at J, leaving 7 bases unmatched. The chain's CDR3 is CASSPPGGRYEQYF. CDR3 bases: TGTGCCAGCAGCCCACCGGGGGGGCGTTACGAGCAGTACTTC. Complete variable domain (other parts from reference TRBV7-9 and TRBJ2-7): DTGVSQNPRHKITKRGQNVTFRCDPISEHNRLYWYRQTLGQGPEFLTYFQNEAQLEKSRLLSDRFSAERPKGSFSTLEIQRTEQGDSAMYLCASSPPGGRYEQYFGPGTRLTVT.

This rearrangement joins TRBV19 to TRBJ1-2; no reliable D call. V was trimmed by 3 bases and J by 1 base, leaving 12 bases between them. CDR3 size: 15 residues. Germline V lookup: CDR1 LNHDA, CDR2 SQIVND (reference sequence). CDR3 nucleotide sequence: TGTGCCAGTAGTATGGAGGTCACCTTTAACTATGGCTACACCTTC. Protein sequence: CASSMEVTFNYGYTF.

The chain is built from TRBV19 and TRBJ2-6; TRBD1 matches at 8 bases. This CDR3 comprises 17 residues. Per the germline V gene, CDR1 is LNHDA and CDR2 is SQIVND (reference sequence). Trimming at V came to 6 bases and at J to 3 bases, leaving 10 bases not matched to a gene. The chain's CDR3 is CASRAGQGRGGANVLTF. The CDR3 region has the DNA TGTGCCAGTAGGGCAGGACAGGGCAGGGGTGGGGCCAACGTCCTGACTTTC.

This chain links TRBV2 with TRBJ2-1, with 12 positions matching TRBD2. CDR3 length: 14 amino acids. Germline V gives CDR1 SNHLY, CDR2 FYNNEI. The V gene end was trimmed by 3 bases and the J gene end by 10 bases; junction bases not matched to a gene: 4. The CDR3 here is CASSESSGREEQFF. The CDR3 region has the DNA TGTGCCAGCAGTGAGTCTAGCGGGAGGGAGGAGCAGTTCTTC.

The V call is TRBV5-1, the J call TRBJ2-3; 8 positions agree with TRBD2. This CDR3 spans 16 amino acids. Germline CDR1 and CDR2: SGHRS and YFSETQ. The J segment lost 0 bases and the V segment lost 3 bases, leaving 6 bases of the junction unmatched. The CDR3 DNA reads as TGCGCCAGCAGCTCCGGGACTAGTAAGAGCACAGATACGCAGTATTTT. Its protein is CASSSGTSKSTDTQYF. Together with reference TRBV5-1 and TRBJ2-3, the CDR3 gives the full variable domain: KAGVTQTPRYLIKTRGQQVTLSCSPISGHRSVSWYQQTPGQGLQFLFEYFSETQRNKGNFPGRFSGRQFSNSRSEMNVSTLELGDSALYLCASSSGTSKSTDTQYFGPGTRLTVL.

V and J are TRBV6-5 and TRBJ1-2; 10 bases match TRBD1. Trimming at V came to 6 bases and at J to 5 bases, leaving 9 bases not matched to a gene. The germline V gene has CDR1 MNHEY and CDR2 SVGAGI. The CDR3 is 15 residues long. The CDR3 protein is CASSAWTGGEYGYTF. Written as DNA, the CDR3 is TGTGCCAGCAGCGCATGGACAGGGGGGGAGTATGGCTACACCTTC.

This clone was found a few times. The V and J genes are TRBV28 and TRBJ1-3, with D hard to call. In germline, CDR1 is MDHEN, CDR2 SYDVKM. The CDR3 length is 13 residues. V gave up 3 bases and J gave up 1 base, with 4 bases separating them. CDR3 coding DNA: TGTGCCAGCAGTTTTATTTCTGGAAACACCATATATTTT. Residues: CASSFISGNTIYF.

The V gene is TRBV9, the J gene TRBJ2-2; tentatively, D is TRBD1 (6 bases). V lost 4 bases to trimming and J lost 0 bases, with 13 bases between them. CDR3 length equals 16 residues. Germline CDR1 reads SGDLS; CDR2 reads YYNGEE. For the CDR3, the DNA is TGTGCCAGCAGCCCACGGGACAACGCGAACACCGGGGAGCTGTTTTTT. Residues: CASSPRDNANTGELFF.

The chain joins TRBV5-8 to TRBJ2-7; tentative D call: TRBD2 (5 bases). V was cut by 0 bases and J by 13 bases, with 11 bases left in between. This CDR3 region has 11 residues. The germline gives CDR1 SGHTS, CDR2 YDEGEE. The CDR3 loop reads CASSLGASFYF. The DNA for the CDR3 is TGTGCCAGCAGCTTGGGAGCTAGCTTCTACTTC.

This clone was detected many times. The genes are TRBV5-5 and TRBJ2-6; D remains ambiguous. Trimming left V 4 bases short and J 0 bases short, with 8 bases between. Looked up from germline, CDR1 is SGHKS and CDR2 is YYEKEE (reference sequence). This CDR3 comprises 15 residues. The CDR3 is CASSIGDSGANVLTF. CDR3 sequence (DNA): TGTGCCAGCAGCATCGGTGACTCTGGGGCCAACGTCCTGACTTTC. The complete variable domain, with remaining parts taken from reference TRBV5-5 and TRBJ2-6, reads DAGVTQSPTHLIKTRGQQVTLRCSPISGHKSVSWYQQVLGQGPQFIFQYYEKEERGRGNFPDRFSARQFPNYSSELNVNALLLGDSALYLCASSIGDSGANVLTFGAGSRLTVL.

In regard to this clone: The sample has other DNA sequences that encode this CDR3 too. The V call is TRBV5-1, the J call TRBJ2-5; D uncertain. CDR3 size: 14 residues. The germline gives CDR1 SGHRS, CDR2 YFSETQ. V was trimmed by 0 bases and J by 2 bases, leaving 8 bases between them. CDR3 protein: CASSLGGGQETQYF. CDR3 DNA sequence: TGCGCCAGCAGCTTGGGCGGTGGGCAAGAGACCCAGTACTTC.

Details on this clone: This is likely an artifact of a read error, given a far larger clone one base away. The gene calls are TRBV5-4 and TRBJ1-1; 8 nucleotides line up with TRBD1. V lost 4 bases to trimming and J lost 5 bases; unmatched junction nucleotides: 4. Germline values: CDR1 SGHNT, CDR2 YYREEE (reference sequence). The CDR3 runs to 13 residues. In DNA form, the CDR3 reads TGTGCCAGCAGCAAACAGGGGGGAACTGAAGCTTTCTTT. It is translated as CASSKQGGTEAFF. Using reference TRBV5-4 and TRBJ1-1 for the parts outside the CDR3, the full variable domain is ETGVTQSPTHLIKTRGQQVTLRCSSQSGHNTVSWYQQALGQGPQFIFQYYREEENGRGNFPPRFSGLQFPNYSSELNVNALELDDSALYLCASSKQGGTEAFFGQGTRLTVV.

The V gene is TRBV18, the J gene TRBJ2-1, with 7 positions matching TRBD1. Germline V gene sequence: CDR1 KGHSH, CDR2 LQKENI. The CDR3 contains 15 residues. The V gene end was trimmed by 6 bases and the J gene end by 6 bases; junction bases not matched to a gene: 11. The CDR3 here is CASSPSQGVINEQFF. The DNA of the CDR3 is TGTGCCAGCTCGCCCAGCCAGGGGGTAATCAATGAGCAGTTCTTC. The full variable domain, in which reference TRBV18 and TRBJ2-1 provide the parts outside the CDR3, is NAGVMQNPRHLVRRRGQEARLRCSPMKGHSHVYWYRQLPEEGLKFMVYLQKENIIDESGMPKERFSAEFPKEGPSILRIQQVVRGDSAAYFCASSPSQGVINEQFFGPGTRLTVL.

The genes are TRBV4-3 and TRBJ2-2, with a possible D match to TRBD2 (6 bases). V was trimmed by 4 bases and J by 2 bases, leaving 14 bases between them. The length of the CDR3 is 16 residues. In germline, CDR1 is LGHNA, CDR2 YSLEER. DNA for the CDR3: TGCGCCAGCAGCCGGACTAAGGACACCAACACCGGGGAGCTGTTTTTT. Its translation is CASSRTKDTNTGELFF.

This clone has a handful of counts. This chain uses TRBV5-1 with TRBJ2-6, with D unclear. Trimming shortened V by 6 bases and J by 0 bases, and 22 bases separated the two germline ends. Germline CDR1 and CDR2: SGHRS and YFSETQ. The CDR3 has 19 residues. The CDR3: CASTLGVESHISGANVLTF. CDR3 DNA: TGCGCCAGCACTCTAGGAGTGGAAAGTCATATCTCTGGGGCCAACGTCCTGACTTTC.

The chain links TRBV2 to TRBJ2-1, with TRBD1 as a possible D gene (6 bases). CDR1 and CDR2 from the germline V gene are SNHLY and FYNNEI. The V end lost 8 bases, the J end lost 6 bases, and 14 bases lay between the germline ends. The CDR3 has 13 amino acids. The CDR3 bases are TGTGCCAGCCCCCGGGGACAAAGCAATGAGCAGTTCTTC. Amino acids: CASPRGQSNEQFF.

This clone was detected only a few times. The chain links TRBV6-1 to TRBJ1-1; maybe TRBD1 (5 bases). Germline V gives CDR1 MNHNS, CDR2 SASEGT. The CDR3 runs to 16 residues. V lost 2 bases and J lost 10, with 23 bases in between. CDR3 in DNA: TGTGCCAGCAGTGAATCTTGGGGCGTCCTGCGGGGGAGAGCTTTCTTT. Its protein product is CASSESWGVLRGRAFF.

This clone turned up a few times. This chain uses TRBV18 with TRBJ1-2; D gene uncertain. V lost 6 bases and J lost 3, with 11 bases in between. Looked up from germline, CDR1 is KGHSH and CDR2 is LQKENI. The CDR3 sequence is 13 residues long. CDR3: CASSPQEDYGYTF. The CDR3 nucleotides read TGTGCCAGCTCGCCTCAGGAGGACTATGGCTACACCTTC.

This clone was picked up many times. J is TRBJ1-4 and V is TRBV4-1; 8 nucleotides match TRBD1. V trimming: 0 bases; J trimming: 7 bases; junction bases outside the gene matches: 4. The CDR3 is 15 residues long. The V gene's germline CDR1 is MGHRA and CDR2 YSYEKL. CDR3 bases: TGCGCCAGCAGCCAAGATCAGGGGGCAGGTGAAAAACTGTTTTTT. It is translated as CASSQDQGAGEKLFF.

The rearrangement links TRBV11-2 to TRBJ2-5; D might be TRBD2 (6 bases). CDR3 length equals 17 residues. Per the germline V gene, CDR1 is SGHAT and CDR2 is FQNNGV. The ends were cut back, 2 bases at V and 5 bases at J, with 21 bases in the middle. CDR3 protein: CASSLWDRRDGGETQYF. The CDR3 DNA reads TGTGCCAGCAGCTTATGGGATAGGCGGGATGGGGGGGAGACCCAGTACTTC.

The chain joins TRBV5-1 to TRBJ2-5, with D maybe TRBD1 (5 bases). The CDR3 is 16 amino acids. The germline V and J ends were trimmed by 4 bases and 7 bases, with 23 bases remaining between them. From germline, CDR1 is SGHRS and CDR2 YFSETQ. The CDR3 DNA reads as TGCGCCAGCAGCCCGTCAGGGCAGGGTGTCCTAGGGACCCAGTACTTC. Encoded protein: CASSPSGQGVLGTQYF. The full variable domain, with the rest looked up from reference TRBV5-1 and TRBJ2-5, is KAGVTQTPRYLIKTRGQQVTLSCSPISGHRSVSWYQQTPGQGLQFLFEYFSETQRNKGNFPGRFSGRQFSNSRSEMNVSTLELGDSALYLCASSPSGQGVLGTQYFGPGTRLLVL.

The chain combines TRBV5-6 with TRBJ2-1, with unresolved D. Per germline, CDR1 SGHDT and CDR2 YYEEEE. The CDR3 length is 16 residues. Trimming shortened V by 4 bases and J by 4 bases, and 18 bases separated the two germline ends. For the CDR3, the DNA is TGTGCCAGCAGCCACCAACAAGTCTCCCAATACAATGAGCAGTTCTTC. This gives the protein CASSHQQVSQYNEQFF.

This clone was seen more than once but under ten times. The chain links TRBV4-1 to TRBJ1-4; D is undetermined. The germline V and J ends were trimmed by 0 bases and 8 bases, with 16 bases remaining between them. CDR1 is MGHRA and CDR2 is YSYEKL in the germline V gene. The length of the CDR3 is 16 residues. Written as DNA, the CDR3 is TGCGCCAGCAGCCAAGAGCCAGGCGGGTATTGGGAAAAACTGTTTTTT. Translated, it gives CASSQEPGGYWEKLFF.

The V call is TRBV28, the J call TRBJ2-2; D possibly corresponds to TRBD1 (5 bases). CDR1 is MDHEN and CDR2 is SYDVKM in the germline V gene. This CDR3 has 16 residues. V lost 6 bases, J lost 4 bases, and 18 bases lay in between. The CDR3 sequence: CASSATHQGSTGELFF. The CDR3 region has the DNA TGTGCCAGCAGCGCCACGCATCAGGGAAGCACCGGGGAGCTGTTTTTT.

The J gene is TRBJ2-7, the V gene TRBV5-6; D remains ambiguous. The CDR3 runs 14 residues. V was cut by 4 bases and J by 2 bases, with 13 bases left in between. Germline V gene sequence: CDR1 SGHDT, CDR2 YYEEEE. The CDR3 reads CASSRRARAYEQYF. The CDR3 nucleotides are TGTGCCAGCAGCCGTCGCGCACGGGCCTACGAGCAGTACTTC. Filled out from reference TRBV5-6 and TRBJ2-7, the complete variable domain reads DAGVTQSPTHLIKTRGQQVTLRCSPKSGHDTVSWYQQALGQGPQFIFQYYEEEERQRGNFPDRFSGHQFPNYSSELNVNALLLGDSALYLCASSRRARAYEQYFGPGTRLTVT.

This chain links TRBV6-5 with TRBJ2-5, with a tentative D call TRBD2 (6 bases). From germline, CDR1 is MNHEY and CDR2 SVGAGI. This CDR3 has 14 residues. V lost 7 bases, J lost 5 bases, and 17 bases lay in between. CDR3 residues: CASTGGGLRETQYF. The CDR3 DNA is TGTGCCAGCACTGGCGGAGGGCTAAGGGAGACCCAGTACTTC.

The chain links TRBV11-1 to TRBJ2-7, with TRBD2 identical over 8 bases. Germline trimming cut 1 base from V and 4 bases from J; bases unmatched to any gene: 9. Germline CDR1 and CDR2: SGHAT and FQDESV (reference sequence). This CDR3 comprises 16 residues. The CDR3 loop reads CASSLGSLAGSYEQYF. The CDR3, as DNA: TGTGCCAGCAGCTTAGGGTCGTTAGCGGGATCTTACGAGCAGTACTTC.

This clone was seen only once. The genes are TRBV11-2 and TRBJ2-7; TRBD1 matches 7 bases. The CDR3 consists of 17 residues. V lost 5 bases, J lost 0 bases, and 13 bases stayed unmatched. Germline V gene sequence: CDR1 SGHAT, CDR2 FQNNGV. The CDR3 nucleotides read TGTGCCAGCAGCAGGGGGACAGCCTATGGATTCTCCTACGAGCAGTACTTC. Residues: CASSRGTAYGFSYEQYF.

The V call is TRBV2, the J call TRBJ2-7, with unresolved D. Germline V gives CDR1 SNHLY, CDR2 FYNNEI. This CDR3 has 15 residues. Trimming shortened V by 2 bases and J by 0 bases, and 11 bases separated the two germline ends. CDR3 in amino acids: CASSENSYSSYEQYF. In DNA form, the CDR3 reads TGTGCCAGCAGTGAAAACTCGTACAGCTCCTACGAGCAGTACTTC.